The present entry profiles one T cell receptor (beta chain) with its context. The data derive from a study of response to subunit inactivated influenza vaccine. CDR3 length equals 14 residues. Germline V CDR1 and CDR2: LGHNA, YNFKEQ. V was shortened by 0 bases and J by 1 base, with 7 bases between the two germline ends. Each CDR3 protein is one row after TCRdb ran MiXCR on the RT-PCR reads. The table records about 480,000 distinct CDR3 sequences, over 10% of them present only once. The sample was PBMCs from blood, taken about 40 days after vaccination. The sequence was obtained from a man aged 45 to 65 who received an inactivated influenza vaccine. The chain employs TRBV4-2 and TRBJ2-7; D remains unclear. DNA of the CDR3: TGTGCCAGCAGCCAAGACTCGGCGTCCTACGAGCAGTACTTC. This codes for CASSQDSASYEQYF.